The clone carrying this T cell receptor beta chain was counted many times. These data come from a study of T cells in Graves' hyperthyroidism and ophthalmopathy. The CDR3 totals 13 residues. The germline V gene has CDR1 KGHSH and CDR2 LQKENI. Trimming removed 2 bases from V and 0 bases from J, with 4 bases in between. Exclusion criteria comprised uncontrolled infection, other autoimmune disease, pregnancy or lactation. Thyroid ultrasound, orbital computed tomography, clinical symptoms, and serum thyroxine and TRAb underpinned diagnoses. Researchers amplified the TCR beta CDR3 regions from RNA transcripts. The HTBI set primed first-round TCR CDR3 RT-PCR. In TCRdb, the multiplex PCR reads were re-called with MiXCR into one record per CDR3 protein. This table holds 450,000 to 600,000 distinct CDR3 sequences, 14% found once.

Sequencing was performed on blood. The TCR was taken from a woman in her thirties or forties with Graves' hyperthyroidism. The chain combines TRBV18 with TRBJ1-2; D is unclear. CDR3 protein: CASSPETNYGYTF. The CDR3, as DNA: TGTGCCAGCTCACCAGAAACTAACTATGGCTACACCTTC.